This is a list of T cell receptor beta chains from one sample in a study of control samples from healthy donors and cancer patients. Sequencing was performed with immunoSEQ multiplex PCR; in TCRdb, only in-frame clones are kept and a portion is missing. The top ten clones hold roughly 18% of a sample with approximately 110,000 clones, 85% to 90% of them seen once. Sample: blood. The receptors stem from a woman aged 45-65 years in good health. The CDR3 runs from the conserved cysteine through the conserved F or W. Each record gives: CDR3 length, D gene, clone size, V gene, J gene, CDR3 DNA, CDR3 protein. A D gene is named only where the DNA matches it firmly. The size entry is marked missing in some rows and otherwise reads once, few, many or a size class.

18	-	-	TRBV9	TRBJ2-3	TGTGCCAGCAGCGTAGTTCGTGACCTAGCAGGAAGCACAGATACGCAGTATTTT	CASSVVRDLAGSTDTQYF
11	-	-	TRBV20-1	TRBJ2-1	TGCAGTGCTGGGACCTACAATGAGCAGTTCTTC	CSAGTYNEQFF
11	-	-	TRBV7-2	TRBJ1-1	TGTGCCAGCAGCAAGCGAGTAGGAGCTTTCTTT	CASSKRVGAFF
15	-	once	TRBV5-6	TRBJ2-1	TGTGCCAGCAGCTTAGGAGTGAGACAGGACAATGAGCAGTTCTTC	CASSLGVRQDNEQFF
15	-	-	TRBV6-1	TRBJ1-5	TGTGCCAGCAGTGAACGAGGGAATAGCAATCAGCCCCAGCATTTT	CASSERGNSNQPQHF
14	-	-	TRBV9	TRBJ1-2	TGTGCCAGCAGCGTAGCAGGGACGTACGAGGGCTACACCTTC	CASSVAGTYEGYTF
9	-	-	TRBV30	TRBJ1-2	TGTGCTGAGGAGTATGGCTACACCTTC	CAEEYGYTF
16	-	-	TRBV18	TRBJ2-5	TGTGCCAGCTCACCACGAGTTGATCAGTACCAAGAGACCCAGTACTTC	CASSPRVDQYQETQYF
11	-	-	TRBV6-6	TRBJ1-2	TGTGCCAGCAGTTACTCGGACGGCTACACCTTC	CASSYSDGYTF
18	TRBD1	-	TRBV7-6	TRBJ2-2	TGTGCCAGCAACCTCCTCCTTGCCGGGACAGGGGCCACCGGGGAGCTGTTTTTT	CASNLLLAGTGATGELFF
19	TRBD1	once	TRBV18	TRBJ2-2	TGTGCCAGCTCACCCTATAGGACAGGAACAACCACAACCACCGGGGAGCTGTTTTTT	CASSPYRTGTTTTTGELFF
16	-	few	TRBV20-1	TRBJ1-5	TGCAGTGCTAGTAACCCTACCCAGGGTAGCAATCAGCCCCAGCATTTT	CSASNPTQGSNQPQHF
14	-	-	TRBV4-1	TRBJ1-6	TGCGCCAGCAGCCTGAACCTGGGGGAATGGGCCCTCCACTTT	CASSLNLGEWALHF
10	-	-	TRBV7-9	TRBJ1-1	TGTGCCAGCAGCTTACTATTCGCTTTCTTT	CASSLLFAFF
16	TRBD2	-	TRBV7-8	TRBJ2-1	TGTGCCAGCAGCCAAATTATACTAGCGGGAGTCCGTGAGCAGTTCTTC	CASSQIILAGVREQFF
13	-	-	TRBV11-2	TRBJ1-1	TGTGCCAGCAGCTCAGACCTGGACACTGAAGCTTTCTTT	CASSSDLDTEAFF
15	TRBD1	-	TRBV29-1	TRBJ1-1	TGCAGCGCTCCCGGGACAGGGGTGTTGGGCACTGAAGCTTTCTTT	CSAPGTGVLGTEAFF
14	-	-	TRBV11-2	TRBJ1-1	TGTGCCAGCAGCTTAGTAGTTCCCGGGAGTGAAGCTTTCTTT	CASSLVVPGSEAFF
15	-	once	TRBV5-6	TRBJ2-7	TGTGCCAGCAGCTTGGTGAACGGTGGAGGCTACGAGCAGTACTTC	CASSLVNGGGYEQYF
17	-	-	TRBV11-1	TRBJ2-1	TGTGCCAGCAGCTTAGCCCGGAGACAGAGCTCCTACAATGAGCAGTTCTTC	CASSLARRQSSYNEQFF
15	-	-	TRBV27	TRBJ1-5	TGTGCCAGCAGTTTAGGGCAGGGCGTGAATCAGCCCCAGCATTTT	CASSLGQGVNQPQHF
14	-	-	TRBV7-3	TRBJ1-1	TGTGCCAGCAGTCTAGGGGCGGCGAACACTGAAGCTTTCTTT	CASSLGAANTEAFF
17	-	-	TRBV19	TRBJ1-2	TGTGCCAGTACCCCGGGGGGAGGGAAAAGTAGAAACTATGGCTACACCTTC	CASTPGGGKSRNYGYTF
14	-	-	TRBV24-1	TRBJ1-5	TGTGCCACCAGTGATTTAAAGAAGGACACCGGCCAGCATTTT	CATSDLKKDTGQHF
17	TRBD1	-	TRBV7-2	TRBJ2-6	TGTGCCAGCAGCTTGAGACAGGGGGCAATTGGGGCCAACGTCCTGACTTTC	CASSLRQGAIGANVLTF
15	-	-	TRBV7-2	TRBJ1-2	TGTGCCAGCAGCTTAGGTGCCAGGGCGGGGGCCGGCTACACCTTC	CASSLGARAGAGYTF
13	-	-	TRBV10-1	TRBJ1-1	TGCGCCAGCAGTGCCAGGTCGAACACTGAAGCTTTCTTT	CASSARSNTEAFF
13	-	-	TRBV13	TRBJ1-2	TGTGCCAGCAGCTTAGGGAGCCACTATGGCTACACCTTC	CASSLGSHYGYTF
19	TRBD2	-	TRBV7-2	TRBJ2-4	TGTGCCAGCAGCTTCCAGAGGACTAGCGGGAGCCGAGGCAAAAACATTCAGTACTTC	CASSFQRTSGSRGKNIQYF
15	TRBD1	-	TRBV7-8	TRBJ1-5	TGTGCCAGCAGCCCTCGGACAGGGCCACAGGGGGCCCAGCATTTT	CASSPRTGPQGAQHF
16	TRBD2	-	TRBV6-2/TRBV6-3	TRBJ2-1	TGTGCCAGCAGTTACTCCCGGACTAGCGGGGTTGGTGAGCAGTTCTTC	CASSYSRTSGVGEQFF
14	TRBD2	-	TRBV29-1	TRBJ2-1	TGCAGCGTGGACACTAGCGTAACGCGGCATGAGCAGTTCTTC	CSVDTSVTRHEQFF
13	-	-	TRBV6-5	TRBJ2-1	TGTGCCAGCAGTTACTCGGGGAACAATGAGCAGTTCTTC	CASSYSGNNEQFF
12	-	-	TRBV12-3/TRBV12-4	TRBJ1-1	TGTGCCAGCAGTTTTCGGCCATATGAAGCTTTCTTT	CASSFRPYEAFF
14	-	-	TRBV7-8	TRBJ2-1	TGTGCCAGCAGCTTAGATGGGACGGTCAATGAACAGTTCTTC	CASSLDGTVNEQFF
12	-	-	TRBV10-3	TRBJ1-1	TGTGCCATCAAGGGTCTGAACACTGAAGCTTTCTTT	CAIKGLNTEAFF
14	-	-	TRBV5-5	TRBJ2-2	TGTGCCAGCAGCTTTGTCGTGAACACCGGGGAGCTGTTTTTT	CASSFVVNTGELFF
14	-	-	TRBV11-2	TRBJ2-5	TGTGCCAGCAGCTTAGCTCAAGGAGGGGAGACCCAGTACTTC	CASSLAQGGETQYF
14	TRBD1	once	TRBV29-1	TRBJ2-5	TGCAGCGTTGGGATGGGACAGGCGAAAGAGACCCAGTACTTC	CSVGMGQAKETQYF
13	-	-	TRBV12-3/TRBV12-4	TRBJ1-4	TGTGCCAGCAGGGACAGCTTTAATGAAAAACTGTTTTTT	CASRDSFNEKLFF
15	-	-	TRBV14	TRBJ1-3	TGTGCCAGCAGCCCAAAAAAGAGCTCTGGAAACACCATATATTTT	CASSPKKSSGNTIYF
13	-	once	TRBV7-3	TRBJ1-2	TGTGCCAGCAGCCCCTCGGGGCTGAGTGGCTACACCTTC	CASSPSGLSGYTF
17	-	-	TRBV7-2	TRBJ2-4	TGTGCCAGCAGCGTGACCACTAGTAGGGTTGCCAAAAACATTCAGTACTTC	CASSVTTSRVAKNIQYF
15	TRBD2	-	TRBV5-5	TRBJ2-5	TGTGCCAGCAGCTTGGAGCCATGGGGAGGGGAGACCCAGTACTTC	CASSLEPWGGETQYF
14	TRBD1	-	TRBV7-2	TRBJ1-1	TGTGCCAGCAGCTCATGGTACAGGGGGGAGGATGCTTTCTTT	CASSSWYRGEDAFF
12	-	-	TRBV29-1	TRBJ1-4	TGCAGCGTTGGAAGTTATAATGAAAAACTGTTTTTT	CSVGSYNEKLFF
16	TRBD2	-	TRBV24-1	TRBJ2-5	TGTGCCACCAGTGATCACCCGCGGGGGGCTGGAGAGACCCAGTACTTC	CATSDHPRGAGETQYF
12	-	-	TRBV5-1	TRBJ2-3	TGCGCCAGCAGCTCGACTAGGGTGGGGCAGTATTTT	CASSSTRVGQYF
13	-	-	TRBV6-4	TRBJ1-5	TGTGCCAGCAGTGACTCGAGCGAGGGGCCCCAGCATTTT	CASSDSSEGPQHF
10	-	-	TRBV29-1	TRBJ1-1	TGCAGCGTTGGCCGGATTGAAGCTTTCTTT	CSVGRIEAFF
12	-	-	TRBV7-9	TRBJ1-1	TGTGCCAGCAGCACCGGGGCCCCCGTCGCTTTCTTT	CASSTGAPVAFF
14	TRBD2	-	TRBV5-6	TRBJ2-7	TGTGCCAGCAGCGGTTACAGCGGGGGCTACGAGCAGTACTTC	CASSGYSGGYEQYF
15	TRBD1	-	TRBV6-5	TRBJ2-3	TGTGCCAGCAGTTTAACAGGGGAGTATGGAGATACGCAGTATTTT	CASSLTGEYGDTQYF
14	-	once	TRBV7-3	TRBJ2-1	TGTGCCAGCAGCCGATCCCTCTCCTACAATGAGCAGTTCTTC	CASSRSLSYNEQFF
17	TRBD2	-	TRBV7-3	TRBJ2-1	TGTGCCAGCAGCTCCGATCAACTAGCGGGAGTTCAAGGTGAGCAGTTCTTC	CASSSDQLAGVQGEQFF
18	TRBD2	-	TRBV13	TRBJ2-4	TGTGCCAGCAGCTCGGGACTAGCGGGAGGAATAACCAAAAACATTCAGTACTTC	CASSSGLAGGITKNIQYF
14	-	-	TRBV7-9	TRBJ1-6	TGTGCCAGCAGCCTAATGCATCAGGGGTCACCCCTCCACTTT	CASSLMHQGSPLHF
17	-	-	TRBV19	TRBJ2-6	TGTGCCAGTAGTAGGGTGGGGGTCAGCTCTGGGGCCAACGTCCTGACTTTC	CASSRVGVSSGANVLTF
13	-	-	TRBV7-3	TRBJ1-1	TGTGCCAGCAGTCTTCAAGGGGCCACTGAAGCTTTCTTT	CASSLQGATEAFF
15	-	few	TRBV6-4	TRBJ2-1	TGTGCCAGCAGTGACTCGTCAGGGGAAGGCAATGAGCAGTTCTTC	CASSDSSGEGNEQFF